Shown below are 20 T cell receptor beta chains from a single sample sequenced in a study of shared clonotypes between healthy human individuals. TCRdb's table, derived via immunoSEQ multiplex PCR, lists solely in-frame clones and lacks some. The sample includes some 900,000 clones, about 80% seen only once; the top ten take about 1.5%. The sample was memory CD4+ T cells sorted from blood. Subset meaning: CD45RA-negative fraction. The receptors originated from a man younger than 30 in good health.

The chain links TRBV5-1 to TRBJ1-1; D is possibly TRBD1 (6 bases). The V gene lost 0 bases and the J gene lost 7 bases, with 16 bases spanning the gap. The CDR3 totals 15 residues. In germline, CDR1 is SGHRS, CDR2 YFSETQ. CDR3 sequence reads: CASSLVSGAQGEAFF. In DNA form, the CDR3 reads TGCGCCAGCAGCTTGGTTTCAGGGGCTCAGGGTGAAGCTTTCTTT. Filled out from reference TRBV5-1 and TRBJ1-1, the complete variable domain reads KAGVTQTPRYLIKTRGQQVTLSCSPISGHRSVSWYQQTPGQGLQFLFEYFSETQRNKGNFPGRFSGRQFSNSRSEMNVSTLELGDSALYLCASSLVSGAQGEAFFGQGTRLTVV.

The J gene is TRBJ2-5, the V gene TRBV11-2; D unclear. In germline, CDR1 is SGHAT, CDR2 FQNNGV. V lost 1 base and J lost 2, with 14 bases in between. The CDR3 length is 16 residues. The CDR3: CASSLAPRAKQETQYF. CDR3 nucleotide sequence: TGTGCCAGCAGCTTAGCACCGAGAGCAAAACAAGAGACCCAGTACTTC.

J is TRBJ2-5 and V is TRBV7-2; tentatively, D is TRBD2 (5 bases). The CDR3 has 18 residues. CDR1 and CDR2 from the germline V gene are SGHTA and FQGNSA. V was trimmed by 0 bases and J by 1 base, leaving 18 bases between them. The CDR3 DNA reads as TGTGCCAGCAGCTTAGCCCCCTGGGTAGCGAAAATCCAAGAGACCCAGTACTTC. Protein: CASSLAPWVAKIQETQYF. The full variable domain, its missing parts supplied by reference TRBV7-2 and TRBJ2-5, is GAGVSQSPSNKVTEKGKDVELRCDPISGHTALYWYRQSLGQGLEFLIYFQGNSAPDKSGLPSDRFSAERTGGSVSTLTIQRTQQEDSAVYLCASSLAPWVAKIQETQYFGPGTRLLVL.

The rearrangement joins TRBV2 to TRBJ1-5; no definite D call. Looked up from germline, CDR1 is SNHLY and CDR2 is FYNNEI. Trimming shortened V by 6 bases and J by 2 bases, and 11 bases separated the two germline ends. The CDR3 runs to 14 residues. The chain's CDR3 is CASSGIEGNQPQHF. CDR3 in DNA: TGTGCCAGCAGCGGTATCGAGGGCAATCAGCCCCAGCATTTT.

CDR3 bases: TGTGCCAGCACCTTCTGGGACGGGACAGGGGACGAGCAGTACTTC. Protein product: CASTFWDGTGDEQYF. The chain is built from TRBV9 and TRBJ2-7, with 10 nucleotides matching TRBD1. CDR3 length: 15 residues. Germline V lookup: CDR1 SGDLS, CDR2 YYNGEE. With V trimmed by 6 bases and J by 5 bases, 11 bases remained unmatched.

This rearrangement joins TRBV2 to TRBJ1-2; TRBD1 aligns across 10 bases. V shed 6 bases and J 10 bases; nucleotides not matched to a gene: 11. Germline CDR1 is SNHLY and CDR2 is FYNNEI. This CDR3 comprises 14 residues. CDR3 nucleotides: TGTGCCAGCAGCCGTCTGGGACAGGGGATCGACTACACCTTC. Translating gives CASSRLGQGIDYTF.

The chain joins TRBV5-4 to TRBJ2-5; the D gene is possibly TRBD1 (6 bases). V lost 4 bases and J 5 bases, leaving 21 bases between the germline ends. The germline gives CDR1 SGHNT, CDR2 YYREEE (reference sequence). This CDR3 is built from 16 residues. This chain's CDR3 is CASSAATNRVRETQYF. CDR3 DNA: TGTGCCAGCAGCGCCGCTACCAACAGGGTGAGGGAGACCCAGTACTTC.

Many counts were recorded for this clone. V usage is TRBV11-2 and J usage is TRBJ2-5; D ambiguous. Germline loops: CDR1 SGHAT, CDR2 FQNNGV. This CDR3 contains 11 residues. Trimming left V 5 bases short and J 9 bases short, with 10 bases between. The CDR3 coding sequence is TGTGCCAGCAGCCCTGGTGGGTCCCAGTACTTC. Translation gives CASSPGGSQYF.

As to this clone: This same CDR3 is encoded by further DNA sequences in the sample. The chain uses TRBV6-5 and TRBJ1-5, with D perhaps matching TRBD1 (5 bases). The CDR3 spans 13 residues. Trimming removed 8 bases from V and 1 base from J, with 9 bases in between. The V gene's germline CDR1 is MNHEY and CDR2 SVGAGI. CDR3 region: CASRRGSNQPQHF. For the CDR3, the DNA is TGTGCCAGCCGTCGGGGGAGCAATCAGCCCCAGCATTTT.

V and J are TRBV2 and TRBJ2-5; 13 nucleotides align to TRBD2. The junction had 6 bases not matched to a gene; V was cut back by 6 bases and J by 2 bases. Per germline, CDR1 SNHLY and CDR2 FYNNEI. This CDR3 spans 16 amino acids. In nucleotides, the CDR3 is TGTGCCAGCAGCCGGGGGACTAGCGGGGCTCAAGAGACCCAGTACTTC. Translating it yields CASSRGTSGAQETQYF. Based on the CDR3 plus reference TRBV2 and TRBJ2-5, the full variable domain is EPEVTQTPSHQVTQMGQEVILRCVPISNHLYFYWYRQILGQKVEFLVSFYNNEISEKSEIFDDQFSVERPDGSNFTLKIRSTKLEDSAMYFCASSRGTSGAQETQYFGPGTRLLVL.

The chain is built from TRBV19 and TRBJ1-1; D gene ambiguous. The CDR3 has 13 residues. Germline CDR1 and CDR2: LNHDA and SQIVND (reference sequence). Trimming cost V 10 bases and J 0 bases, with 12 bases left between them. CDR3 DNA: TGTGCCATTTCGACTGCGGTGAACACTGAAGCTTTCTTT. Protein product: CAISTAVNTEAFF.

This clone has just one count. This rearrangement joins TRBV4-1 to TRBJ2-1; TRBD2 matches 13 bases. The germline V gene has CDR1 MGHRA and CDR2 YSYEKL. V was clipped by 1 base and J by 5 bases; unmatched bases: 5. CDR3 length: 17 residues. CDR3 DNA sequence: TGCGCCAGCAGCCAAGGACTAGCGGGGGGCCTTCACAATGAGCAGTTCTTC. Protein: CASSQGLAGGLHNEQFF.

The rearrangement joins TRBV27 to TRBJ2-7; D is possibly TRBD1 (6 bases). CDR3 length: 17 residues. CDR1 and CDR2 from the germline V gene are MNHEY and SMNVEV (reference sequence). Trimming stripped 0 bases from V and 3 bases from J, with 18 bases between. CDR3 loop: CASSLSPSRTVFYEQYF. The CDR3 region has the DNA TGTGCCAGCAGTTTATCCCCTTCTCGGACAGTTTTCTACGAGCAGTACTTC.

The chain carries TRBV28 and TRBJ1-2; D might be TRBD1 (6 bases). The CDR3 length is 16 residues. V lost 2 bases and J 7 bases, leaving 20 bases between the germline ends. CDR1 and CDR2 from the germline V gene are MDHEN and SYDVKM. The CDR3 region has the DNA TGTGCCAGCAGTTTAGGTGTGTTTGGCGGGGGCTCTGGCTACACCTTC. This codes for CASSLGVFGGGSGYTF.

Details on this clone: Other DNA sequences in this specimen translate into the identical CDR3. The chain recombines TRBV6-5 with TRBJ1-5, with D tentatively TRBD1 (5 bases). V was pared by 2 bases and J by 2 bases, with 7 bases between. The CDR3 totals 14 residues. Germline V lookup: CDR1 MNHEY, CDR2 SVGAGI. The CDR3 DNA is TGTGCCAGCAGTTACGGGGGAGGCAATCAGCCCCAGCATTTT. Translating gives CASSYGGGNQPQHF.

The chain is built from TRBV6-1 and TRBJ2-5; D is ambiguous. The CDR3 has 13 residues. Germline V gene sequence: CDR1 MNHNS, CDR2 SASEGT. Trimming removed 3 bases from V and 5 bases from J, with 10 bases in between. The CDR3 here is CASSDWVRETQYF. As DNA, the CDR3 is TGTGCCAGCAGTGACTGGGTTAGGGAGACCCAGTACTTC.

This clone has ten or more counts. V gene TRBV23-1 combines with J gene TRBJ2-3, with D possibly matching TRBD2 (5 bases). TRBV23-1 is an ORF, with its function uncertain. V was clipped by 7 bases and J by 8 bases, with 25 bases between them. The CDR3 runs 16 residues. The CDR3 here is CASKRIIRSGDSTQYF. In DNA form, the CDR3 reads TGCGCCAGCAAACGAATAATCAGGTCCGGGGATAGTACGCAGTATTTT.

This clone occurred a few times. The CDR3 here is CSVESGVAYGYTF. The CDR3 nucleotides read TGCAGCGTTGAATCAGGGGTTGCTTATGGCTACACCTTC. The chain joins TRBV29-1 to TRBJ1-2, with D possibly TRBD1 on 6 matching bases. V was shortened by 2 bases and J by 5 bases, with 12 bases between the two germline ends. Germline V gene sequence: CDR1 SQVTM, CDR2 ANQGSEA. CDR3 length equals 13 residues.

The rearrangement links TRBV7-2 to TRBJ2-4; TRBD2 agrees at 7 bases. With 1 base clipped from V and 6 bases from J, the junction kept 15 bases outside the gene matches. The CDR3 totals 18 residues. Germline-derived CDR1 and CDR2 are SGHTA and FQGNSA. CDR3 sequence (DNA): TGTGCCAGCAGCTTAGTTGGGTTTACGGGAGGAAGCGTAAACATTCAGTACTTC. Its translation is CASSLVGFTGGSVNIQYF.

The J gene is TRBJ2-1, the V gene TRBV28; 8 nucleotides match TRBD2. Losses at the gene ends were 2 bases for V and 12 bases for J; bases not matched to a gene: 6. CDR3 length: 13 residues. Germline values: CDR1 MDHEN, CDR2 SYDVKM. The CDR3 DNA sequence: TGTGCCAGCAGTTTAGGACTCCGGGGGGGGCAGTTCTTC. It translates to CASSLGLRGGQFF.